These 26 T cell receptor beta chains share one sample of origin, sequenced in a study of early T cells in non-severe SARS-CoV-2 infection. Via MiXCR, TCRdb re-called the 5' RACE reads, giving one row per CDR3 protein. The sample includes roughly 100,000 distinct CDR3 sequences, less than 15% seen only once; the top ten take roughly 6.3%. The sample comprised whole blood. These receptors were taken from an adult who was a healthcare worker with PCR-confirmed SARS-CoV-2 infection or an uninfected control (not recorded which).

A few counts support this clonotype. The V gene is TRBV4-2, the J gene TRBJ1-5; weak D call: TRBD1 (5 bases). The CDR3 has 14 residues. Per germline, CDR1 LGHNA and CDR2 YNFKEQ. V gave up 6 bases and J gave up 6 bases, with 15 bases separating them. The chain's CDR3 is CASSPPGGSQPQHF. The DNA for the CDR3 is TGTGCCAGCAGTCCCCCGGGGGGAAGTCAGCCCCAGCATTTT.

This clonotype was recorded at least ten times. The genes are TRBV6-4 and TRBJ1-5, with D uncertain. Trimming cost V 3 bases and J 3 bases, with 6 bases left between them. The CDR3 is 13 amino acids. Germline values: CDR1 MRHNA, CDR2 SNTAGT. CDR3 sequence: CASSEATNQPQHF. The CDR3 DNA follows: TGTGCCAGCAGTGAGGCCACCAATCAGCCCCAGCATTTT.

This clonotype has a count of ten or more. The V and J genes are TRBV5-1 and TRBJ1-2, with D uncertain. Germline-derived CDR1 and CDR2 are SGHRS and YFSETQ. The V end lost 2 bases, the J end lost 1 base, and 9 bases lay between the germline ends. This CDR3 contains 14 residues. The CDR3 loop is CASSFVGFNYGYTF. The CDR3 nucleotides read TGCGCCAGCAGCTTCGTCGGTTTTAACTATGGCTACACCTTC.

This clonotype was detected a few times. V and J are TRBV19 and TRBJ2-5; 8 bases fit TRBD1. The CDR3 runs 14 residues. Germline V gene sequence: CDR1 LNHDA, CDR2 SQIVND (reference sequence). Unmatched junction bases numbered 5, after V lost 4 bases and J lost 4 bases. The CDR3 here is CASSTRTGPETQYF. The CDR3 coding sequence is TGTGCCAGTAGTACCCGGACAGGGCCAGAGACCCAGTACTTC.

This clonotype was counted ten times or more. The V gene is TRBV6-5, the J gene TRBJ2-1; no definite D call. Trimming left V 2 bases short and J 6 bases short, with 14 bases between. The germline V gene has CDR1 MNHEY and CDR2 SVGAGI. The CDR3 loop spans 15 amino acids. The CDR3 spells CASSYGLVSINEQFF. CDR3 nucleotides: TGTGCCAGCAGTTACGGGCTAGTGAGTATCAATGAGCAGTTCTTC.

This rearrangement joins TRBV29-1 to TRBJ2-1; TRBD1 agrees at 7 bases. The CDR3 sequence is 13 residues long. The germline CDR1 and CDR2 sequences are SQVTM and ANQGSEA. J gave up 5 bases and V 4 bases, and 5 bases lay outside the gene matches. The CDR3 sequence is CSVAGTAHNEQFF. DNA for the CDR3: TGCAGCGTTGCCGGGACAGCTCACAATGAGCAGTTCTTC.

The chain carries TRBV20-1 and TRBJ2-7, with TRBD2 matching 8 bases. Germline loops: CDR1 DFQATT, CDR2 SNEGSKA (reference sequence). Germline trimming cut 5 bases from V and 6 bases from J; bases unmatched to any gene: 12. The CDR3 covers 14 residues. CDR3 residues: CSAPLSGNPSEQYF. Here the CDR3 DNA reads TGCAGTGCTCCCCTTAGCGGGAACCCATCCGAGCAGTACTTC.

The chain uses TRBV20-1 and TRBJ2-5, with D tentatively TRBD2 (6 bases). The CDR3 is made up of 15 amino acids. Germline loops: CDR1 DFQATT, CDR2 SNEGSKA (reference sequence). V was clipped by 3 bases and J by 3 bases, with 17 bases between them. CDR3 nucleotides: TGCAGTGCTAGTGGTGGGAGGTACGAAGAAGAGACCCAGTACTTC. Its translation: CSASGGRYEEETQYF.

This clonotype was found many times. The rearrangement joins TRBV28 to TRBJ1-1; D is unresolved. The germline V and J ends were trimmed by 4 bases and 7 bases, with 7 bases remaining between them. This CDR3 has 11 amino acids. CDR1 and CDR2 (germline): MDHEN, SYDVKM. CDR3 DNA: TGTGCCAGCAGTTACGACCGTGAAGCTTTCTTT. This codes for CASSYDREAFF.

The chain employs TRBV28 and TRBJ1-4; D possibly corresponds to TRBD1 (6 bases). This CDR3 contains 14 residues. The germline V and J ends were trimmed by 5 bases and 4 bases, with 11 bases remaining between them. The germline gives CDR1 MDHEN, CDR2 SYDVKM. The CDR3 DNA is TGTGCCAGCAGTCTACAGGGTATTAATGAAAAACTGTTTTTT. This sequence encodes CASSLQGINEKLFF.

This rearrangement joins TRBV29-1 to TRBJ2-6; D not certain. With 4 bases removed from V and 0 bases from J, the gap between germline ends came to 4 bases. CDR1 and CDR2 from the germline V gene are SQVTM and ANQGSEA. The CDR3 length is 13 residues. CDR3 coding DNA: TGCAGCGTTGCCCTCTCTGGGGCCAACGTCCTGACTTTC. Its translation: CSVALSGANVLTF.

A few counts support this clonotype. The chain couples TRBV12-3 or TRBV12-4 to TRBJ1-5; 10 bases are a match to TRBD1. V shed 1 base, J shed 6 bases, and the junction held 6 bases outside the gene matches. The CDR3 is made up of 16 amino acids. For the CDR3, the DNA is TGTGCCAGCAGTTTAGGGGACAGGGGTTTGAGTCAGCCCCAGCATTTT. It yields the protein CASSLGDRGLSQPQHF.

This clonotype appeared a few times. The chain uses TRBV20-1 and TRBJ2-5, with D possibly being TRBD1 (5 bases). The V gene lost 6 bases and the J gene lost 5 bases, with 16 bases spanning the gap. CDR1 is DFQATT and CDR2 is SNEGSKA in the germline V gene (reference sequence). The CDR3 is 13 residues long. CDR3 region: CSAESPGQETQYF. The CDR3 DNA reads TGCAGTGCCGAGTCCCCAGGGCAGGAGACCCAGTACTTC.

This clonotype was observed a few times. The V call is TRBV11-2, the J call TRBJ1-1; D might be TRBD1 (5 bases). The V end was cut by 7 bases, the J end by 5 bases, with 14 bases between. The CDR3 totals 13 residues. Germline CDR1 reads SGHAT; CDR2 reads FQNNGV. The CDR3 here is CASTPRGRTEAFF. In DNA form, the CDR3 reads TGTGCCAGCACCCCGCGGGGGAGGACTGAAGCTTTCTTT.

With regard to this clonotype: One junction end does not reproduce the germline sequence, and a read error may be involved. The CDR3 nucleotides read TGTGTCAGCAGTCCTACAGGGCGGCGGGGGGAGCTGTTTTTT. This translates into CVSSPTGRRGELFF. The chain links TRBV28 to TRBJ2-2; TRBD1 is a possible D gene (6 bases). The CDR3 is made up of 14 amino acids. The V gene's germline CDR1 is MDHEN and CDR2 SYDVKM.

This clonotype has a handful of counts. The V call is TRBV28, the J call TRBJ2-1; D call uncertain. The CDR3 length is 14 residues. The germline CDR1 and CDR2 sequences are MDHEN and SYDVKM. Deletions cut 6 bases from V and 3 bases from J, with 12 bases between. In DNA, the CDR3 is TGTGCCAGCAGCACGACCCCTGTCTACAATGAGCAGTTCTTC. It is translated as CASSTTPVYNEQFF.

A few counts support this clonotype. The rearrangement joins TRBV5-4 to TRBJ1-2; a possible D gene is TRBD1 (5 bases). Per germline, CDR1 SGHNT and CDR2 YYREEE (reference sequence). With 3 bases removed from V and 8 bases from J, the gap between germline ends came to 20 bases. The CDR3 loop spans 15 amino acids. The CDR3 sequence is CASSSTGEGWRGYTF. CDR3 in DNA: TGTGCCAGCAGCTCGACTGGGGAGGGGTGGCGCGGCTACACCTTC.

This clonotype showed up just a few times. The genes are TRBV6-1 and TRBJ2-7, with D perhaps matching TRBD1 (6 bases). The CDR3 is made up of 12 amino acids. The germline V gene encodes CDR1 MNHNS and CDR2 SASEGT. V lost 9 bases, J lost 8 bases, and 17 bases lay in between. In nucleotides, the CDR3 is TGTGCCAGTCAACAGGGTTTCGTCCAGCAGTACTTC. Translation gives CASQQGFVQQYF.

This clonotype appeared many times. The chain couples TRBV10-3 to TRBJ1-6; a possible D gene is TRBD1 (6 bases). V was trimmed by 3 bases and J by 15 bases, leaving 15 bases between them. Germline CDR1 ENHRY, CDR2 SYGVKD. The CDR3 loop spans 13 amino acids. The CDR3 DNA reads as TGTGCCATCAGTGACGAGTCACCCAGGGGCCTCCACTTT. Translating it yields CAISDESPRGLHF.

This clonotype was seen a few times. CDR3 loop: CSAELAGGGYNEQFF. CDR3 DNA: TGCAGTGCCGAATTAGCGGGAGGGGGGTACAATGAGCAGTTCTTC. This chain joins TRBV20-1 and TRBJ2-1, with 11 positions matching TRBD2. Germline V gene sequence: CDR1 DFQATT, CDR2 SNEGSKA (reference sequence). V was clipped by 6 bases and J by 4 bases; unmatched bases: 8. The CDR3 spans 15 residues.

The chain links TRBV7-6 to TRBJ2-5; maybe TRBD2 (5 bases). Germline CDR1 reads SGHVS; CDR2 reads FNYEAQ. V shed 6 bases and J shed 2 bases, with 10 bases lying between them. The CDR3 covers 13 residues. The CDR3 sequence is CASSHRGQETQYF. For the CDR3, the DNA is TGTGCCAGCAGTCATCGGGGTCAAGAGACCCAGTACTTC.

This clonotype has only a few counts. The chain couples TRBV7-6 to TRBJ2-1; TRBD2 aligns across 11 bases. V lost 3 bases and J lost 3; bases outside the gene matches: 10. CDR3 length: 18 residues. CDR1 is SGHVS, CDR2 FNYEAQ, per germline. Here the CDR3 reads CASSLVIAGGPGYNEQFF. CDR3 sequence (DNA): TGTGCCAGCAGCTTGGTGATAGCGGGAGGGCCGGGCTACAATGAGCAGTTCTTC.

The chain carries TRBV24-1 and TRBJ2-7, with unresolved D. Trimming took off 4 bases at V and 2 bases at J, with 8 bases between the two ends. This CDR3 has 13 residues. The germline gives CDR1 KGHDR, CDR2 SFDVKD. The CDR3 nucleotides read TGTGCCACCAGTGACTTTAGGACCTACGAGCAGTACTTC. Its translation: CATSDFRTYEQYF.

There are a few counts of this clonotype. The V gene is TRBV5-4, the J gene TRBJ2-7; 11 bases are a match to TRBD1. Germline CDR1 reads SGHNT; CDR2 reads YYREEE (reference sequence). V lost 2 bases and J lost 4; bases outside the gene matches: 5. This CDR3 contains 15 residues. The DNA for the CDR3 is TGTGCCAGCAGCTTCGGGACAGGGGGTTTATACGAGCAGTACTTC. Amino acids: CASSFGTGGLYEQYF.

This rearrangement joins TRBV7-9 to TRBJ2-7; D might be TRBD2 (5 bases). The CDR3 is 16 residues long. Germline values: CDR1 SEHNR, CDR2 FQNEAQ (reference sequence). V lost 3 bases to trimming and J lost 1 base, with 16 bases between them. The CDR3 DNA is TGTGCCAGCAGCTTGCTGGACGGGGAAGAGTCCTACGAGCAGTACTTC. Protein sequence: CASSLLDGEESYEQYF.

Only a few counts were recorded for this clonotype. The rearrangement joins TRBV7-2 to TRBJ2-2; unclear D gene. CDR1 is SGHTA and CDR2 is FQGNSA in the germline V gene. The CDR3 is 17 residues long. Trimming removed 2 bases from V and 4 bases from J, with 17 bases in between. For the CDR3, the DNA is TGTGCCAGCAGCTTAAATGCCAGAGAATACTCCACCGGGGAGCTGTTTTTT. Translated, it gives CASSLNAREYSTGELFF.